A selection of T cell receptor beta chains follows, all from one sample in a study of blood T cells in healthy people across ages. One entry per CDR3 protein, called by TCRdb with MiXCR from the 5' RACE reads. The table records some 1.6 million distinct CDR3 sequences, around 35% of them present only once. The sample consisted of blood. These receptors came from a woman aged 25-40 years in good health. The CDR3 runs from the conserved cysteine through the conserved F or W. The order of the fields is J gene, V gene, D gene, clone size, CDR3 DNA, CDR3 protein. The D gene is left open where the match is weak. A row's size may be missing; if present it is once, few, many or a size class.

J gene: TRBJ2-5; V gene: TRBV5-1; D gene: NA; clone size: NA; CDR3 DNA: TGCGCCAGCAGCTTGGAGCCTGCGAAAGAGACCCAGTACTTC; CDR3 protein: CASSLEPAKETQYF
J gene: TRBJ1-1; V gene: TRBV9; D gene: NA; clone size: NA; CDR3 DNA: TGTGTCAGCAGCGTGGGGGGGAGAACTGAAGCTTTCTTT; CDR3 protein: CVSSVGGRTEAFF
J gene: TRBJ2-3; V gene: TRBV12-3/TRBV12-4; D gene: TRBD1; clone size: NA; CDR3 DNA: TGTGCCAGCAGCAGACAGGGGGGCGCAGATACGGAGTATTTT; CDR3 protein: CASSRQGGADTEYF
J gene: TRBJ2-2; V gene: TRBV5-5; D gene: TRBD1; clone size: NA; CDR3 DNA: TGTGCCAGCAGACGGGACAGGGCGAACACCGGGGAGCTGTTTTTT; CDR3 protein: CASRRDRANTGELFF
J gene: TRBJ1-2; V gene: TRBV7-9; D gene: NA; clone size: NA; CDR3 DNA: TGTGCCAGCAGCTCCTTTTCCGGGGCAAGTGGCTACACCTTC; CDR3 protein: CASSSFSGASGYTF
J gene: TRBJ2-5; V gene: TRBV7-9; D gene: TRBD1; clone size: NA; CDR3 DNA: TGTGCCAGCAGCCCGTGGGGGACAGGCCTCCAAGAGACCCAGTACTTC; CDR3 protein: CASSPWGTGLQETQYF
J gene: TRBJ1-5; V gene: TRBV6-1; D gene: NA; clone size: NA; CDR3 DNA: TGTGCCAGCATCGGGGGGTATCAGCCCCAGCATTTT; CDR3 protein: CASIGGYQPQHF
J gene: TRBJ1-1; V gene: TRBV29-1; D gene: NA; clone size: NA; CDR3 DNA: TGCAGCCCCAACCGGGGGACTGAAGCTTTCTTT; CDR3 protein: CSPNRGTEAFF
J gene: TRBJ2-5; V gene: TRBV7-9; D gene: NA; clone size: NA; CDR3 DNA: TGTGCCAGCAGCTTAATTATTCTCGGCCGTCAAGAGACCCAGTACTTC; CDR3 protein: CASSLIILGRQETQYF
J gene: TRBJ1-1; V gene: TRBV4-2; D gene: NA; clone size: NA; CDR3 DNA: TGTGCCAGCGGGGCGCAGGGACCGAACACTGAAGCTTTCTTT; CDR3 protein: CASGAQGPNTEAFF
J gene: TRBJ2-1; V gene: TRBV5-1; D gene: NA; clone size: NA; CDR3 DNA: TGCGCCAGCAGCTTGGCTCGGACGGCGTACAATGAGCAGTTCTTC; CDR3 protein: CASSLARTAYNEQFF
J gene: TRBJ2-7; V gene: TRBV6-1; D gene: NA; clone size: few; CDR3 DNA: TGTGCCAGCAAGGGAGGAGGGGGTTACGAGCAGTACTTC; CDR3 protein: CASKGGGGYEQYF
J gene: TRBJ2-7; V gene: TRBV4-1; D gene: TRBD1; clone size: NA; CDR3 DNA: TGCGCCAGCAGCCAAAACCTGGGACAGAACTCCTACGAGCAGTACTTC; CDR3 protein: CASSQNLGQNSYEQYF
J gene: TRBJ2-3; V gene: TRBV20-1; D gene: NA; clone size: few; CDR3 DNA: TGCAGTGGGACCCTAGGAGATACGCAGTATTTT; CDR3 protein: CSGTLGDTQYF
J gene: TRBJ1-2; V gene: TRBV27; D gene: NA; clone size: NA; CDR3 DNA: TGTGCCAGCAGTTTAGACCGCAGGGTTAACTATGGCTACACCTTC; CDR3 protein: CASSLDRRVNYGYTF
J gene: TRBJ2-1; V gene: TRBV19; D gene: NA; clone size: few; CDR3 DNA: TGTGCCAGTAGTATAGAGGGGAGCTCCTACAATGAGCAGTTCTTC; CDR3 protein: CASSIEGSSYNEQFF
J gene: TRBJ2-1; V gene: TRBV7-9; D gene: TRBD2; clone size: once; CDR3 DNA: TGTGCCAGCAGCTTAGGGGGACTAGCGGGAGGGCTTGGAAATGAGCAGTTCTTC; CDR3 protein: CASSLGGLAGGLGNEQFF
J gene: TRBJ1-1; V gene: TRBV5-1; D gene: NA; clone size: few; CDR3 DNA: TGCGCCAGCAGCTTCGGACCGGCGAACACTGAAGCTTTCTTT; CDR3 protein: CASSFGPANTEAFF
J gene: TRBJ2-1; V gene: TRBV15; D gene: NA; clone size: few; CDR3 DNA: TGTGCCACCAGCTCGAAAGTAGCTAATTCCAATGAGCAGTTCTTC; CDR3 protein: CATSSKVANSNEQFF
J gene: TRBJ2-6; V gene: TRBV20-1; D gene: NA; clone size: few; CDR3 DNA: TGCAGTGCTAGAGTTCTTCCTGGGGCCAACGTCCTGACTTTC; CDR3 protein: CSARVLPGANVLTF
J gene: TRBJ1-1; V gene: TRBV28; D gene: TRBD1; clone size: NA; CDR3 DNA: TGTGCCAGCAGTCCCCTCGGGTGGGACAGGGGTTTGAACACTGAAGCTTTCTTT; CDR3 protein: CASSPLGWDRGLNTEAFF
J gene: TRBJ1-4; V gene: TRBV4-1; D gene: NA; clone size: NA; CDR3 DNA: TGCGCCAGCAGCCAACCGGGACGGAAGAATGAAAAACTGTTTTTT; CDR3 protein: CASSQPGRKNEKLFF